This T cell receptor beta chain was identified during a study of blood T cell repertoires in COVID-19. Cohort placement rested on clinical history that participants reported themselves. Resolution of symptoms, clearance, or two negative PCRs was present in recovered Cohort 3 donors. Study processing details: Reference gene primer amplification gave estimated nucleated cell counts. Assay: immunoSEQ multiplex PCR; the TCRdb copy retains only in-frame clones and omits some. V and J calls plus clone size are reproduced from that table; the DNA served to infer D and trimming. The profile shows 300,000 or so clones, roughly 90% of them singletons. Trimming at V came to 5 bases and at J to 2 bases, leaving 5 bases not matched to a gene. The CDR3 totals 16 residues. Germline values: CDR1 SEHNR, CDR2 FQNEAQ (reference sequence).

The TCR comes from a man between 60 and 70 years old who had recovered from COVID-19. The chain joins TRBV7-9 to TRBJ1-6; 8 bases fit TRBD1. Source material: PBMCs or T cells enriched from blood (not recorded which). In DNA, the CDR3 is TGTGCCAGCAGCCCGACAGGGGATCCCTATAATTCACCCCTCCACTTT. It translates to CASSPTGDPYNSPLHF.